This TCR beta chain was found in a study of read filtering for tumor transcriptome and immune sequencing. Looking at the study overall: The cohort had about 16 men and over eleven women aged roughly 40 to 80, mean roughly 66 years.

In its sample, this clonotype was seen many times. Per germline, CDR1 DFQATT and CDR2 SNEGSKA (reference sequence). The V gene lost 1 base and the J gene lost 4 bases, with 7 bases spanning the gap. The CDR3 consists of 12 residues. From approximately 430 ng of RNA, a library with molecular barcoded alpha/delta and beta/gamma adaptors was made. MiXCR, applied by TCRdb to the reads, yields one record per CDR3 protein. Of under 35,000 distinct CDR3 sequences in the sample, around 18% are singletons; the top ten hold roughly 17%. The sequenced material came from a population of CD138-negative cells sorted from bone marrow. The rearrangement uses TRBV20-1 and TRBJ1-1; D not resolved. The receptor comes from a donor at least 40 years old with multiple myeloma. The CDR3 region is CSARAFSTEAFF. In DNA form, the CDR3 reads TGCAGTGCTAGAGCATTTAGCACTGAAGCTTTCTTT.